This T cell receptor beta chain was documented in a study of T cell repertoires in cytomegalovirus infection. This clonotype was counted at least ten times. TCRdb passed the reads through MiXCR, listing each CDR3 protein once. The table has over 450,000 distinct CDR3 sequences, approximately 11% seen once. Sequencing was carried out using PBMCs. This clonotype originated in a human donor in good health (CMV status not recorded). Some clones in this sample may be carry-over from other donors' samples.

The CDR3 region has the DNA TGTGCCAGCAGTCGTCCGGGACTAGGATCAGATACGCAGTATTTT. Its protein product is CASSRPGLGSDTQYF. This chain joins TRBV12-3 or TRBV12-4 and TRBJ2-3, with 8 bases aligning to TRBD2. CDR3 length: 15 amino acids. Trimming cost V 5 bases and J 4 bases; bases outside gene matches: 8.